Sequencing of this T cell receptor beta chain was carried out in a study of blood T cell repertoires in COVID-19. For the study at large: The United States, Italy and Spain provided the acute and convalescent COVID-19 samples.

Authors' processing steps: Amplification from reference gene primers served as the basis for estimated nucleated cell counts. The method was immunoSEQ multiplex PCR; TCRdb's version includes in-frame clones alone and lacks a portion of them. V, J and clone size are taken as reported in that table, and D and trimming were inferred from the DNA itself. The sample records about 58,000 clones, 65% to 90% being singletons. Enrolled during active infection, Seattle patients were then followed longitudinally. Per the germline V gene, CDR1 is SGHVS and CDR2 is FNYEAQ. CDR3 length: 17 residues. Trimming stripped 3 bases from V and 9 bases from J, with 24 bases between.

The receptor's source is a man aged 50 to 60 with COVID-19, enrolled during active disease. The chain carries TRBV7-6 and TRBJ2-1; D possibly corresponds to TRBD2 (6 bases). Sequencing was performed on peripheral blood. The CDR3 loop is CASSLGAQGSGSSEQFF. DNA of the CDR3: TGTGCCAGCAGCTTGGGCGCCCAGGGTTCCGGGAGTAGTGAGCAGTTCTTC.